These T cell receptor beta chains were read from a single sample in a study of OX40 agonist ivuxolimab in advanced cancers. Assay used: immunoSEQ multiplex PCR; TCRdb lists only in-frame clones, some missing. The sample yields 15,000 to 20,000 clones, less than 95% seen once. This sample comprised CD4+ or CD8+ T cells sorted from blood, obtained in a trial of the OX40 agonist ivuxolimab. The receptors were gathered from an adult with an advanced solid tumor such as melanoma, head and neck, liver or kidney cancer. Both conserved end residues are part of each CDR3. The D gene is left open where the match is weak. Expanded clones get a size class; other rows say once, few or many, or leave the size out.

d_gene	v_gene	j_gene	abundance	CDR3aa	CDR3nt
TRBD2	TRBV6-6	TRBJ2-1	once	CASRQGAGLAGNEQFF	TGTGCCAGCAGACAGGGGGCGGGACTAGCGGGGAATGAGCAGTTCTTC
-	TRBV9	TRBJ2-1	-	CASSADVFNEQFF	TGTGCCAGCAGCGCGGACGTATTCAATGAGCAGTTCTTC
-	TRBV11-3	TRBJ2-7	-	CASSLGGVPYEQYF	TGTGCCAGCAGCTTAGGGGGAGTCCCCTACGAGCAGTACTTC
-	TRBV6-6	TRBJ2-3	-	CANRAGTSRTDTQYF	TGTGCCAACCGTGCCGGGACATCCCGCACAGATACGCAGTATTTT
-	TRBV7-8	TRBJ1-1	once	CASSPWDGYEAFF	TGTGCCAGCAGCCCCTGGGACGGTTACGAAGCTTTCTTT
-	TRBV5-6	TRBJ2-2	-	CASSFWGMIGELFF	TGTGCCAGCAGCTTCTGGGGGATGATCGGGGAGCTGTTTTTT
-	TRBV7-8	TRBJ1-4	-	CASSLMGFATNEKLFF	TGTGCCAGCAGCTTAATGGGGTTTGCAACTAATGAAAAACTGTTTTTT
TRBD2	TRBV2	TRBJ2-7	-	CASSQRGYSYEQYF	TGTGCCAGCAGTCAGCGGGGGTACTCCTACGAGCAGTACTTC
-	TRBV5-1	TRBJ2-1	-	CASSLGHEQFF	TGCGCCAGCAGCTTAGGACATGAGCAGTTCTTC
-	TRBV9	TRBJ1-2	-	CASSVDPFYYGYTF	TGTGCCAGCAGCGTAGATCCATTCTACTATGGCTACACCTTC
-	TRBV4-1	TRBJ2-5	-	CASSQVGRQGRETQYF	TGCGCCAGCAGCCAAGTTGGTCGGCAGGGGAGAGAGACCCAGTACTTC
-	TRBV5-4	TRBJ2-3	few	CASSLAPGHTDTQYF	TGTGCCAGCAGCTTGGCCCCGGGACATACAGATACGCAGTATTTT
TRBD2	TRBV28	TRBJ2-5	few	CASSSRLAGKETQYF	TGTGCCAGCAGTTCGCGGTTAGCGGGAAAGGAGACCCAGTACTTC
TRBD1	TRBV7-6	TRBJ2-7	-	CASSSSGTDSYEQYF	TGTGCCAGCAGCAGCTCCGGGACAGATTCCTACGAGCAGTACTTC
TRBD2	TRBV19	TRBJ2-7	-	CASSFGTSGTVSYEQYF	TGTGCCAGTAGTTTTGGGACTAGCGGGACCGTATCCTACGAGCAGTACTTC
-	TRBV5-1	TRBJ1-1	-	CASSPVGHEAFF	TGCGCCAGCAGCCCCGTGGGACATGAAGCTTTCTTT
-	TRBV11-1	TRBJ2-5	-	CASIRPRAGALETQYF	TGTGCCAGCATCCGCCCCCGGGCAGGCGCGTTAGAGACCCAGTACTTC
-	TRBV27	TRBJ2-1	-	CATAPGSYNEQFF	TGTGCCACAGCCCCGGGTAGTTACAATGAGCAGTTCTTC
-	TRBV29-1	TRBJ1-1	-	CSVEGDSKRAFF	TGCAGCGTTGAAGGAGACTCCAAGCGAGCTTTCTTT
-	TRBV7-9	TRBJ2-7	once	CASSLQGPPLYEQYF	TGTGCCAGCAGCTTACAGGGACCGCCGCTCTACGAGCAGTACTTC
-	TRBV27	TRBJ2-7	-	CASSLNVPGGPYEQYF	TGTGCCAGCAGTTTAAACGTTCCCGGGGGCCCATACGAGCAGTACTTC
TRBD2	TRBV2	TRBJ2-3	few	CASWRGTSGRNTQYF	TGTGCCAGCTGGAGGGGGACTAGCGGGAGAAATACGCAGTATTTT
-	TRBV4-1	TRBJ2-7	-	CASSQSEYEQYF	TGCGCCAGCAGCCAATCTGAGTACGAGCAGTACTTC
TRBD1	TRBV10-2	TRBJ1-2	-	CASSNSGTGYGYTF	TGCGCCAGCAGTAACTCCGGGACAGGTTATGGCTACACCTTC
TRBD2	TRBV29-1	TRBJ2-1	-	CSSGTSGDYNEQFF	TGCAGTTCCGGGACTAGCGGGGACTACAATGAGCAGTTCTTC
TRBD2	TRBV5-4	TRBJ2-7	-	CASSPTTSGSSYEQYF	TGTGCCAGCAGCCCCACAACTAGCGGGAGTTCCTACGAGCAGTACTTC
-	TRBV4-2	TRBJ1-2	-	CASSQDLPTLALGYTF	TGTGCCAGCAGCCAGGACTTACCGACCCTTGCACTTGGCTACACCTTC
TRBD1	TRBV27	TRBJ2-6	-	CASSLLPGQGVYGANVLTF	TGTGCCAGCAGTTTACTCCCGGGACAGGGAGTTTACGGGGCCAACGTCCTGACTTTC
-	TRBV19	TRBJ2-7	-	CASSSGDEQYF	TGTGCCAGTAGTTCCGGCGACGAGCAGTACTTC
-	TRBV19	TRBJ1-1	-	CASSIPDLNTEAFF	TGTGCCAGTAGTATTCCTGACTTGAACACTGAAGCTTTCTTT
TRBD2	TRBV5-1	TRBJ2-3	-	CASSLWASGTSTDTQYF	TGCGCCAGCAGCTTGTGGGCTAGCGGGACATCCACAGATACGCAGTATTTT
TRBD2	TRBV5-1	TRBJ2-4	-	CASSGGLAGATQYF	TGCGCCAGCAGCGGGGGGCTAGCGGGAGCGACTCAGTACTTC
-	TRBV7-3	TRBJ2-2	-	CASSISPGELFF	TGTGCCAGCAGCATTAGCCCCGGGGAGCTGTTTTTT
-	TRBV19	TRBJ2-7	-	CASSIGTGTYEQYF	TGTGCCAGTAGTATCGGGACGGGTACCTACGAGCAGTACTTC
-	TRBV11-1	TRBJ2-7	-	CASSPGRGGYEQYF	TGTGCCAGCAGCCCCGGTCGGGGCGGTTACGAGCAGTACTTC
-	TRBV4-2	TRBJ2-4	-	CASSQAGAVAKNIQYF	TGTGCCAGCAGCCAAGCAGGGGCTGTCGCCAAAAACATTCAGTACTTC
TRBD1	TRBV28	TRBJ2-3	once	CASSLWASGQERTDTQYF	TGTGCCAGCAGTTTATGGGCCTCGGGACAGGAGAGAACAGATACGCAGTATTTT
TRBD2	TRBV5-4	TRBJ2-1	-	CASSLLAGNEQFF	TGTGCCAGCAGCTTACTAGCGGGAAATGAGCAGTTCTTC
-	TRBV10-3	TRBJ2-5	-	CAIRTSGYQETQYF	TGTGCCATCAGGACCTCGGGATACCAAGAGACCCAGTACTTC
TRBD1	TRBV7-9	TRBJ2-3	few	CASSSPQGLISDTQYF	TGTGCCAGCAGCTCACCACAGGGGTTAATCTCAGATACGCAGTATTTT
-	TRBV27	TRBJ2-1	-	CATGPLYNEQFF	TGTGCGACGGGACCGTTATACAATGAGCAGTTCTTC
TRBD1	TRBV4-2	TRBJ1-4	-	CASSQVPGQLRNEKLFF	TGTGCCAGCAGCCAAGTCCCGGGACAGTTAAGGAATGAAAAACTGTTTTTT